Each of the 29 T cell receptor beta chains below was sequenced from the same sample in a study of OX40 agonist ivuxolimab in advanced cancers. The repertoire was sequenced with immunoSEQ multiplex PCR; TCRdb's copy has only in-frame clones and lacks some. In the table there are about 15,000 clones, 80% to 90% of which are singletons. This specimen was CD4+ or CD8+ T cells sorted from blood, taken in a trial of the OX40 agonist ivuxolimab. All receptors come from an adult with an advanced solid tumor such as melanoma, head and neck, liver or kidney cancer.

The chain has TRBV11-2 and TRBJ2-3, with 8 bases that match TRBD1. The CDR3 extends over 17 amino acids. Germline-derived CDR1 and CDR2 are SGHAT and FQNNGV. J was trimmed by 5 bases and V by 0 bases; bases with no gene match: 10. The CDR3 coding sequence is TGTGCCAGCAGCTTAGAGGTCGGCAGGGGGCCCCTAGATACGCAGTATTTT. Amino acids: CASSLEVGRGPLDTQYF.

The rearrangement joins TRBV9 to TRBJ2-1; D may be TRBD2 (5 bases). From germline, CDR1 is SGDLS and CDR2 YYNGEE. Deletions cut 1 base from V and 2 bases from J, with 10 bases between. The CDR3 sequence is 15 residues long. The CDR3 sequence: CASSVSAGTYNEQFF. CDR3 in DNA: TGTGCCAGCAGCGTATCAGCCGGGACCTACAATGAGCAGTTCTTC.

The chain uses TRBV5-8 and TRBJ2-1; 16 nucleotides agree with TRBD2. The V segment lost 4 bases and the J segment 4 bases; nucleotides outside the gene matches: 2. Germline values: CDR1 SGHTS, CDR2 YDEGEE. The CDR3 runs 16 residues. CDR3 region: CASSVGLAGGYNEQFF. CDR3 bases: TGTGCCAGCAGCGTGGGACTAGCGGGGGGGTACAATGAGCAGTTCTTC.

This sequence joins TRBV6-5 and TRBJ2-1; no reliable D call. Deletions cut 6 bases from V and 2 bases from J, with 14 bases between. The germline gives CDR1 MNHEY, CDR2 SVGAGI. The CDR3 totals 15 residues. The CDR3 protein is CASRSLAAAYNEQFF. The CDR3, as DNA: TGTGCCAGCAGGTCACTCGCCGCGGCCTACAATGAGCAGTTCTTC.

V gene TRBV5-5 combines with J gene TRBJ2-7; 10 bases match TRBD2. Losses at the gene ends were 3 bases for V and 2 bases for J; bases not matched to a gene: 8. The CDR3 contains 16 residues. CDR1 and CDR2 (germline): SGHKS, YYEKEE (reference sequence). In nucleotides, the CDR3 is TGTGCCAGCAGCTCTACCAGCGGGAGGGTCACCTACGAGCAGTACTTC. Translation: CASSSTSGRVTYEQYF.

The chain joins TRBV2 to TRBJ1-5; weak D call: TRBD1 (6 bases). Trimming stripped 6 bases from V and 2 bases from J, with 11 bases between. The germline V gene encodes CDR1 SNHLY and CDR2 FYNNEI. The CDR3 consists of 14 residues. This CDR3 is CASSLRGGNQPQHF. As DNA, the CDR3 is TGTGCCAGCAGCCTCAGGGGCGGCAATCAGCCCCAGCATTTT.

This chain connects TRBV6-1 to TRBJ1-5; D perhaps matches TRBD1 (5 bases). The CDR3 length is 11 residues. Trimming removed 7 bases from V and 7 bases from J, with 8 bases in between. Germline lookup yields CDR1 MNHNS and CDR2 SASEGT. CDR3: CASTRGQPQHF. The CDR3 DNA is TGTGCCAGCACTCGGGGGCAGCCCCAGCATTTT.

J is TRBJ2-3 and V is TRBV19, with 7 bases matching TRBD1. V was clipped by 6 bases and J by 1 base; unmatched bases: 10. The CDR3 spans 16 residues. From germline, CDR1 is LNHDA and CDR2 SQIVND (reference sequence). The CDR3, as DNA: TGTGCCAGTAGAGTGGACCGGGACAGAGGCACAGATACGCAGTATTTT. Its protein is CASRVDRDRGTDTQYF.

The V call is TRBV4-3, the J call TRBJ2-7; a possible D gene is TRBD2 (5 bases). The germline V gene encodes CDR1 LGHNA and CDR2 YSLEER. The CDR3 length is 14 residues. Trimming took off 0 bases at V and 1 base at J, with 7 bases between the two ends. CDR3 sequence (DNA): TGCGCCAGCAGCCAAGATGAGGGATCCTACGAGCAGTACTTC. It yields the protein CASSQDEGSYEQYF.

The CDR3: CASSAPPAGELFF. DNA of the CDR3: TGTGCCAGCAGCGCTCCTCCGGCCGGGGAGCTGTTTTTT. The V call is TRBV7-3, the J call TRBJ2-2, with D hard to call. This CDR3 is built from 13 residues. V was clipped by 5 bases and J by 6 bases, with 10 bases between them. Germline loops: CDR1 SGHTA, CDR2 FQGTGA.

This clone was seen ten or more times. The J gene is TRBJ1-1, the V gene TRBV28; perhaps TRBD1 as D (5 bases). The germline CDR1 and CDR2 sequences are MDHEN and SYDVKM. Trimming took off 2 bases at V and 6 bases at J, with 10 bases between the two ends. The CDR3 covers 13 residues. The CDR3 DNA reads as TGTGCCAGCAGTTTAGGGGGTTTTGCTGAAGCTTTCTTT. Protein product: CASSLGGFAEAFF.

The V call is TRBV6-5, the J call TRBJ2-2; 8 bases match TRBD1. Trimming removed 6 bases from V and 5 bases from J; junction bases left unmatched: 5. This CDR3 region has 14 residues. The germline V gene encodes CDR1 MNHEY and CDR2 SVGAGI. CDR3 amino acids: CASSYQGATGELFF. The CDR3 DNA is TGTGCCAGCAGCTATCAGGGGGCGACCGGGGAGCTGTTTTTT.

V gene TRBV29-1 combines with J gene TRBJ2-7, with 7 bases lining up with TRBD1. V shed 2 bases, J shed 2 bases, and the junction held 6 bases outside the gene matches. This CDR3 is built from 14 residues. Germline values: CDR1 SQVTM, CDR2 ANQGSEA. The CDR3 coding sequence is TGCAGCGTTGAATCAGGGACAGAGACCTACGAGCAGTACTTC. Amino acid sequence: CSVESGTETYEQYF.

The chain couples TRBV2 to TRBJ1-2; D gene ambiguous. The CDR3 covers 14 residues. Deletions cut 6 bases from V and 5 bases from J, with 16 bases between. Looked up from germline, CDR1 is SNHLY and CDR2 is FYNNEI. CDR3 DNA sequence: TGTGCCAGCAGCCCCCGGGGAGGGAATTATGGCTACACCTTC. Its translation is CASSPRGGNYGYTF.

The chain combines TRBV6-1 with TRBJ2-2; 13 bases are shared with TRBD2. The V gene's germline CDR1 is MNHNS and CDR2 SASEGT. The CDR3 totals 16 residues. Trimming removed 4 bases from V and 1 base from J; junction bases left unmatched: 0. The CDR3 protein is CASSGLAGGNTGELFF. For the CDR3, the DNA is TGTGCCAGCAGTGGACTAGCGGGAGGGAACACCGGGGAGCTGTTTTTT.

The V call is TRBV5-1, the J call TRBJ2-1; TRBD2 agrees at 14 bases. From germline, CDR1 is SGHRS and CDR2 YFSETQ. V shed 4 bases and J 7 bases; nucleotides not matched to a gene: 7. This CDR3 comprises 16 residues. The CDR3 DNA follows: TGCGCCAGCAGCCTATGGGGACTAGCGGGAGAGAATGAGCAGTTCTTC. Protein: CASSLWGLAGENEQFF.

This clone was observed once. This sequence joins TRBV5-6 and TRBJ2-1; 7 nucleotides match TRBD1. Germline values: CDR1 SGHDT, CDR2 YYEEEE. CDR3 size: 14 residues. V lost 2 bases and J lost 3; bases outside the gene matches: 2. This chain's CDR3 is CASSFRDSYNEQFF. DNA of the CDR3: TGTGCCAGCAGCTTCCGGGACAGCTACAATGAGCAGTTCTTC. Full variable domain (rest looked up from reference TRBV5-6 and TRBJ2-1): DAGVTQSPTHLIKTRGQQVTLRCSPKSGHDTVSWYQQALGQGPQFIFQYYEEEERQRGNFPDRFSGHQFPNYSSELNVNALLLGDSALYLCASSFRDSYNEQFFGPGTRLTVL.

The chain recombines TRBV21-1 with TRBJ2-5; TRBD1, the D gene given by the table, was not confirmed from the DNA. TRBV21-1 is described as a pseudogene. This CDR3 is built from 12 residues. The CDR3 loop reads CASLGGPGTQYF. The CDR3 DNA follows: TGTGCCAGCCTAGGGGGCCCCGGGACCCAGTACTTC.

The chain has TRBV29-1 and TRBJ1-2, with 8 bases lining up with TRBD1. The ends lost 5 bases at V and 1 base at J; junction bases unmatched: 3. This CDR3 region has 13 residues. CDR1 is SQVTM and CDR2 is ANQGSEA in the germline V gene. CDR3 region: CSVTTGDNYGYTF. The CDR3 DNA reads as TGCAGCGTTACGACAGGGGATAACTATGGCTACACCTTC.

The gene calls are TRBV28 and TRBJ2-3; TRBD2 matches 11 bases. V lost 7 bases, J lost 3 bases, and 12 bases stayed unmatched. The CDR3 has 17 residues. CDR1 MDHEN and CDR2 SYDVKM come from the germline V gene. The CDR3: CASKLVSGGARTDTQYF. Here the CDR3 DNA reads TGTGCCAGCAAATTGGTTAGCGGGGGGGCGAGGACAGATACGCAGTATTTT. Full variable domain (remainder filled in from reference TRBV28 and TRBJ2-3): DVKVTQSSRYLVKRTGEKVFLECVQDMDHENMFWYRQDPGLGLRLIYFSYDVKMKEKGDIPEGYSVSREKKERFSLILESASTNQTSMYLCASKLVSGGARTDTQYFGPGTRLTVL.

This chain joins TRBV6-4 and TRBJ2-7; the D gene could be TRBD1 or TRBD2 (6 bases each). The ends were cut back, 1 base at V and 2 bases at J, with 9 bases in the middle. The CDR3 is 14 residues long. CDR1 MRHNA and CDR2 SNTAGT come from the germline V gene. The CDR3 here is CASSDLEGAYEQYF. The CDR3 DNA reads TGTGCCAGCAGTGACTTGGAGGGGGCCTACGAGCAGTACTTC.

The chain is built from TRBV7-8 and TRBJ1-2, with 8 bases identical to TRBD1. The CDR3 consists of 14 residues. V lost 5 bases and J lost 3; bases outside the gene matches: 5. The germline CDR1 and CDR2 sequences are SGHVS and FQNEAQ. The CDR3: CASSPGQGHYGYTF. The CDR3 DNA sequence: TGTGCCAGCAGCCCCGGACAGGGTCACTATGGCTACACCTTC.

V and J are TRBV7-3 and TRBJ2-1; 7 nucleotides line up with TRBD2. This CDR3 region has 16 residues. CDR1 and CDR2 (germline): SGHTA, FQGTGA. V shed 1 base and J 2 bases; nucleotides not matched to a gene: 5. In nucleotides, the CDR3 is TGTGCCAGCAGCTTAAGGGGGGGACCAACCTACAATGAGCAGTTCTTC. As protein: CASSLRGGPTYNEQFF.

The J gene is TRBJ2-2, the V gene TRBV19; no clear D gene. Per the germline V gene, CDR1 is LNHDA and CDR2 is SQIVND (reference sequence). The CDR3 extends over 13 amino acids. V was clipped by 6 bases and J by 5 bases, with 10 bases between them. The CDR3 nucleotides are TGTGCCAGTAGCCCCGAATGGACCGGGGAGCTGTTTTTT. Amino acids: CASSPEWTGELFF.

The V and J genes are TRBV4-2 and TRBJ1-3; no clear D gene. The CDR3 runs to 13 residues. Between the trimmed V and J ends, which lost 0 bases and 4 bases, there was a span of 4 bases. CDR1 is LGHNA and CDR2 is YNFKEQ in the germline V gene. The CDR3 loop is CASSQERGNTIYF. CDR3 nucleotides: TGTGCCAGCAGCCAAGAGAGGGGAAACACCATATATTTT.

The rearrangement uses TRBV5-1 and TRBJ2-5; tentative D call: TRBD2 (5 bases). V was trimmed by 5 bases and J by 4 bases, leaving 21 bases between them. CDR1 is SGHRS, CDR2 YFSETQ, per germline. This CDR3 spans 16 amino acids. CDR3 amino acids: CASSRVRVEGGETQYF. In DNA, the CDR3 is TGCGCCAGCAGTCGGGTAAGGGTAGAGGGTGGAGAGACCCAGTACTTC.

The V and J genes are TRBV7-9 and TRBJ2-5, with D perhaps matching TRBD1 (5 bases). The germline V gene has CDR1 SEHNR and CDR2 FQNEAQ (reference sequence). V was clipped by 2 bases and J by 1 base, with 14 bases between them. This CDR3 is built from 16 residues. The CDR3: CASSLRDRSLQETQYF. CDR3 coding DNA: TGTGCCAGCAGCTTAAGAGACAGATCCCTCCAAGAGACCCAGTACTTC.

This rearrangement joins TRBV10-3 to TRBJ1-5, with a possible D match to TRBD1 (5 bases). V lost 0 bases to trimming and J lost 6 bases, with 6 bases between them. The V gene's germline CDR1 is ENHRY and CDR2 SYGVKD. The CDR3 runs 13 residues. The CDR3 DNA reads TGTGCCATCAGTGAGTCGGGGGGTCAGCCCCAGCATTTT. This gives the protein CAISESGGQPQHF.

The chain couples TRBV4-1 to TRBJ2-5; TRBD1 matches at 8 bases. Germline CDR1 MGHRA, CDR2 YSYEKL. The CDR3 consists of 18 residues. Germline trimming cut 3 bases from V and 1 base from J; bases unmatched to any gene: 13. The CDR3 DNA follows: TGCGCCAGCAGCCATACATGGCCCTTTGGACAGGGCCAAGAGACCCAGTACTTC. Translated: CASSHTWPFGQGQETQYF.